This T cell receptor beta chain stems from a study of PD-1 blockade in classical Hodgkin lymphoma. Study-level points and caveats: Newly diagnosed patients were reported to start with lower TCR diversity than healthy donors.

Time point in this sample: newly diagnosed, previously untreated cHL patient sample. The table came from immunoSEQ multiplex PCR; TCRdb's copy has only in-frame clones and leaves some out. The table shows roughly 70,000 clones, with roughly 92% occurring only once. Regarding this clone: Its specificity is not known. This sample also contains other DNA sequences that code for the same CDR3.

The TCR comes from a human donor with classical Hodgkin lymphoma. The sequenced sample was peripheral blood mononuclear cells (PBMCs).

The CDR3, as DNA: TGTGCCAGCAGCTATACACGCACCCTCAGGGGAGAGGCTTTCTTT. Translated, it gives CASSYTRTLRGEAFF. This rearrangement joins TRBV7-9 to TRBJ1-1; the D gene is possibly TRBD1 (6 bases). Germline assignment: CDR1 SEHNR and CDR2 FQNEAQ (reference sequence). V was clipped by 4 bases and J by 11 bases, with 23 bases between them. This CDR3 is built from 15 residues.